This T cell receptor beta chain was recorded in a study of shared clonotypes between healthy human individuals. Study-level findings and limits: Sequencing depth was expected to affect clonotype sharing among donors. Lower generation probabilities were found for non-shared clonotypes than for those shared by all four donors. Estimated richness was generally greater in naive than memory subsets.

The germline CDR1 and CDR2 sequences are GTSNPN and SVGIG (reference sequence). The CDR3 length is 13 residues. V shed 7 bases and J shed 4 bases, with 16 bases lying between them. Naive CD8 cells lacked CD45RO, underwent positive selection for CCR7 and left out terminally differentiated effector memory CD45RA+ cells. This clone was seen only a few times. Its antigen remains unknown. Each subset's genomic DNA was split evenly across several immunoSEQ plates. This table comes from immunoSEQ multiplex PCR, and its TCRdb copy is limited to in-frame clones, with some not included. This repertoire shows about 2,200,000 clones, around 93% found once; its top ten account for 1.5% to 2%.

The TCR sequence derives from a man in his late teens or twenties in good health. Some clones in this sample may be carry-over from other donors' samples. This chain uses TRBV30 with TRBJ1-1; D might be TRBD1 (5 bases). Input material: naive CD8+ T cells from PBMCs. CDR3 nucleotide sequence: TGTGCCTCCAACTCCGGGGCTCCCACTGAAGCTTTCTTT. Translating gives CASNSGAPTEAFF.